These 8 T cell receptor beta chains came from one sample sequenced in a study of metastatic and nonmetastatic thyroid tumors. TCRdb recomputed clones from the PCR reads via MiXCR. The sample consists of about 22,000 clones, approximately 20% of them appearing once. None of the patients had undergone any treatment ahead of thyroid surgery. Material for sequencing was blood. These receptors were taken from a male donor with papillary thyroid cancer or a benign thyroid nodule (not recorded which). Some clones in this sample may be carry-over from other donors' samples.

This clone was found many times. The chain couples TRBV7-9 to TRBJ2-7; D is perhaps TRBD2 (5 bases). V lost 3 bases and J lost 7, with 13 bases in between. The CDR3 loop spans 13 amino acids. From germline, CDR1 is SEHNR and CDR2 FQNEAQ (reference sequence). CDR3 residues: CASSFTGIGEQYF. The CDR3 DNA is TGTGCCAGCAGCTTCACGGGAATTGGAGAGCAGTACTTC.

This clone occurred a few times. The V and J genes are TRBV2 and TRBJ1-6, with TRBD1 as a possible D gene (5 bases). V was cut by 4 bases and J by 7 bases, with 14 bases left in between. The germline V gene encodes CDR1 SNHLY and CDR2 FYNNEI. This CDR3 comprises 15 residues. The CDR3 nucleotides are TGTGCCAGCAGTGTCCTCCACAGGAGAAATTCACCCCTCCACTTT. As protein: CASSVLHRRNSPLHF.

This clone has ten or more counts. This chain links TRBV15 with TRBJ1-6; TRBD1 matches 11 bases. The CDR3 has 17 amino acids. Germline V CDR1 and CDR2: LNHNV, YYDKDF (reference sequence). V shed 1 base and J 6 bases; nucleotides not matched to a gene: 5. In DNA form, the CDR3 reads TGTGCCACCAGCAGAGGAGGACAGGGGGCTTCTAATTCACCCCTCCACTTT. This gives the protein CATSRGGQGASNSPLHF. The full variable domain, in which reference TRBV15 and TRBJ1-6 provide the parts outside the CDR3, is DAMVIQNPRYQVTQFGKPVTLSCSQTLNHNVMYWYQQKSSQAPKLLFHYYDKDFNNEADTPDNFQSRRPNTSFCFLDIRSPGLGDTAMYLCATSRGGQGASNSPLHFGNGTRLTVT.

Details on this clone: It may be a read error: a sequence one base away is much more abundant. J is TRBJ1-6 and V is TRBV9, with TRBD1 identical over 8 bases. Germline CDR1 SGDLS, CDR2 YYNGEE. This CDR3 has 14 residues. V dropped 3 bases and J dropped 9; count of bases not matched to a gene: 5. In nucleotides, the CDR3 is TGTGCCAGCAGCGGGGACAGGTGGCGTTCACCCCTCCACTTT. Translation gives CASSGDRWRSPLHF. Full variable domain (missing parts from reference TRBV9 and TRBJ1-6): DSGVTQTPKHLITATGQRVTLRCSPRSGDLSVYWYQQSLDQGLQFLIQYYNGEERAKGNILERFSAQQFPDLHSELNLSSLELGDSALYFCASSGDRWRSPLHFGNGTRLTVT.

In this sample, this clone turned up many times. The chain links TRBV5-4 to TRBJ1-1, with 8 bases aligning to TRBD1. Per the germline V gene, CDR1 is SGHNT and CDR2 is YYREEE (reference sequence). The CDR3 length is 13 residues. The V segment lost 5 bases and the J segment 3 bases; nucleotides outside the gene matches: 3. The DNA of the CDR3 is TGTGCCAGCAGGGCGGACAGGGACACTGAAGCTTTCTTT. Its protein product is CASRADRDTEAFF.

In its sample, this clone was seen many times. CDR3 sequence: CASSSGLSGNTIYF. In DNA form, the CDR3 reads TGTGCCAGCAGTTCAGGGCTGTCCGGAAACACCATATATTTT. V gene TRBV9 combines with J gene TRBJ1-3; D might be TRBD1 (5 bases). V was pared by 5 bases and J by 4 bases, with 13 bases between. The CDR3 is 14 amino acids. From germline, CDR1 is SGDLS and CDR2 YYNGEE.

This clone is medium-sized by share. The V and J genes are TRBV19 and TRBJ2-3; D possibly corresponds to TRBD2 (7 bases). The V and J ends lost 6 bases and 2 bases respectively, with 9 bases between them. CDR1 is LNHDA, CDR2 SQIVND, per germline (reference sequence). This CDR3 comprises 13 residues. The CDR3 sequence is CASRRGPTDTQYF. In nucleotides, the CDR3 is TGTGCCAGTAGGCGGGGGCCCACAGATACGCAGTATTTT.

This clone was seen many times. The rearrangement links TRBV14 to TRBJ1-6, with a weak D call TRBD1 (5 bases). The CDR3 totals 13 residues. The germline gives CDR1 SGHDN, CDR2 FVKESK. The V and J ends lost 4 bases and 9 bases respectively, with 10 bases between them. CDR3 residues: CASSPRVGSPLHF. The CDR3 bases are TGTGCCAGCAGCCCCAGGGTTGGTTCACCCCTCCACTTT. The full variable domain, its missing parts supplied by reference TRBV14 and TRBJ1-6, is EAGVTQFPSHSVIEKGQTVTLRCDPISGHDNLYWYRRVMGKEIKFLLHFVKESKQDESGMPNNRFLAERTGGTYSTLKVQPAELEDSGVYFCASSPRVGSPLHFGNGTRLTVT.